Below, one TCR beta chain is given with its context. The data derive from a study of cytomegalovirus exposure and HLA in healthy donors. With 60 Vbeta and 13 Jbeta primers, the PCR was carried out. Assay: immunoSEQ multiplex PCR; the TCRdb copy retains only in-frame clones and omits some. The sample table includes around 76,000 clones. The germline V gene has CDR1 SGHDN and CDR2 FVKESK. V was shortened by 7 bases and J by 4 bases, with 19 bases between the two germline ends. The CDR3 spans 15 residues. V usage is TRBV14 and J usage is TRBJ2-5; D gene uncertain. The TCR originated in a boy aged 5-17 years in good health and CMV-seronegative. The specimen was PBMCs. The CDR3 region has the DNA TGTGCCAGCACCCCAGGCCCCTACCAAGGAGAGACCCAGTACTTC. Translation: CASTPGPYQGETQYF.